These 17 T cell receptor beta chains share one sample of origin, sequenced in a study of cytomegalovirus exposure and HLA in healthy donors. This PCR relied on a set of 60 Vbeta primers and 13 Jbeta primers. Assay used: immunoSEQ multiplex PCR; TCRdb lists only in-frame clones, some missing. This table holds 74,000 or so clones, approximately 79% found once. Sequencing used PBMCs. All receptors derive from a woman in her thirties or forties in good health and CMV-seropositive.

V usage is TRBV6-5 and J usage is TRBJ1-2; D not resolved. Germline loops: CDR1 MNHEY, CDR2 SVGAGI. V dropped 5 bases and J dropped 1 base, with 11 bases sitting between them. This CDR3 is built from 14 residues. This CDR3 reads CASSQSGSNYGYTF. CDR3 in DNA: TGTGCCAGCAGTCAGTCGGGTAGTAACTATGGCTACACCTTC.

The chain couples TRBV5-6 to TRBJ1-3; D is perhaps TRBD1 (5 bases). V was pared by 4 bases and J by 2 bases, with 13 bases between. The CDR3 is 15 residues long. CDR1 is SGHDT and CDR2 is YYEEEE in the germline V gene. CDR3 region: CASSSGDFAGNTIYF. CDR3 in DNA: TGTGCCAGCAGCAGCGGGGACTTTGCTGGAAACACCATATATTTT.

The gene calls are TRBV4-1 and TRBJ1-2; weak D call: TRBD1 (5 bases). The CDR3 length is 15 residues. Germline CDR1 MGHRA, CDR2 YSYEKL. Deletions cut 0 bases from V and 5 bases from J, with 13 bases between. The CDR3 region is CASSQDSGRVYGYTF. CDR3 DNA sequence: TGCGCCAGCAGCCAAGATAGCGGCAGGGTGTATGGCTACACCTTC.

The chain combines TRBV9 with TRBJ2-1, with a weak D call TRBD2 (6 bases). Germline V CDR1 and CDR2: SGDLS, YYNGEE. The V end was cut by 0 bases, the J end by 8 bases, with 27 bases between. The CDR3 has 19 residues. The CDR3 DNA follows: TGTGCCAGCAGCGTAGCTAGCATTGGGCAGCCTCTGAGGAGGGATGAGCAGTTCTTC. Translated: CASSVASIGQPLRRDEQFF.

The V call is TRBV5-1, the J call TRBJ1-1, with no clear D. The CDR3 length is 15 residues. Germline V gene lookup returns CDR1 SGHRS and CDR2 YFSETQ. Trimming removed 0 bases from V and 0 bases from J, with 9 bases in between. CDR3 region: CASSLARTMNTEAFF. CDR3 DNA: TGCGCCAGCAGCTTGGCTAGAACCATGAACACTGAAGCTTTCTTT.

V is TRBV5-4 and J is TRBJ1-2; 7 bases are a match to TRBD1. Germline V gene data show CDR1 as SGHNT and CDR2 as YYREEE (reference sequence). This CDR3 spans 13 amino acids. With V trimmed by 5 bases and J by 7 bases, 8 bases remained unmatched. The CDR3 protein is CASSPVDRAGYTF. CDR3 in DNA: TGTGCCAGCAGTCCTGTTGACAGGGCTGGCTACACCTTC.

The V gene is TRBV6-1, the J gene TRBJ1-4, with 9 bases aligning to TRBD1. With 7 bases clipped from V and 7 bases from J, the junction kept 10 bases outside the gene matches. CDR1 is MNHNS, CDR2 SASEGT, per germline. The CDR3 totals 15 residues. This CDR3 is CASTLQGAGSEKLFF. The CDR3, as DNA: TGTGCCAGCACCTTACAGGGGGCAGGTAGTGAAAAACTGTTTTTT.

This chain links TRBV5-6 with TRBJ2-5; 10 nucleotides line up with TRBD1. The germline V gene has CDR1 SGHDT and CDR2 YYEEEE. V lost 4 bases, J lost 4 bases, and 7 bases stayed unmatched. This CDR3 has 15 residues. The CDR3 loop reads CASSADRGLRETQYF. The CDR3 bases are TGTGCCAGCAGCGCAGACAGGGGGCTTCGAGAGACCCAGTACTTC. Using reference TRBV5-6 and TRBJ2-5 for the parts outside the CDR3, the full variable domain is DAGVTQSPTHLIKTRGQQVTLRCSPKSGHDTVSWYQQALGQGPQFIFQYYEEEERQRGNFPDRFSGHQFPNYSSELNVNALLLGDSALYLCASSADRGLRETQYFGPGTRLLVL.

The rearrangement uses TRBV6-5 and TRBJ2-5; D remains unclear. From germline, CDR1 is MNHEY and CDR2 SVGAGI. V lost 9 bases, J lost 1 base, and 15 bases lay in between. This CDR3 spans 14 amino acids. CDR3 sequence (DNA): TGTGCCAGTCGGTCCTCTCACCGCCAAGAGACCCAGTACTTC. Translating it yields CASRSSHRQETQYF.

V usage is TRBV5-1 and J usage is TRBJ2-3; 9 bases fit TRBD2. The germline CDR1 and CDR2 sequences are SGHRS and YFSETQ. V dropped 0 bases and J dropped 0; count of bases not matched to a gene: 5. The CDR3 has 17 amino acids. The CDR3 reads CASSLAGGLASTDTQYF. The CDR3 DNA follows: TGCGCCAGCAGCTTGGCGGGAGGACTAGCGAGCACAGATACGCAGTATTTT.

The CDR3 nucleotides are TGTGCCAGCAGCTTACAGGGATTCGATCAGCCCCAGCATTTT. Amino acids: CASSLQGFDQPQHF. The chain combines TRBV7-6 with TRBJ1-5; a possible D gene is TRBD1 (5 bases). Trimming pared 2 bases from V and 5 bases from J, leaving 10 bases between. CDR1 SGHVS and CDR2 FNYEAQ come from the germline V gene. The CDR3 extends over 14 amino acids. Full variable domain (missing parts from reference TRBV7-6 and TRBJ1-5): GAGVSQSPRYKVTKRGQDVALRCDPISGHVSLYWYRQALGQGPEFLTYFNYEAQQDKSGLPNDRFSAERPEGSISTLTIQRTEQRDSAMYRCASSLQGFDQPQHFGDGTRLSIL.

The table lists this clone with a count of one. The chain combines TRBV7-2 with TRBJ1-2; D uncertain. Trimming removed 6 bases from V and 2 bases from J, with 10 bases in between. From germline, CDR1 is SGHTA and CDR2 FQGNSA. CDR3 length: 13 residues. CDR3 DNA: TGTGCCAGCAGACCAGGTGGCAACTATGGCTACACCTTC. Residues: CASRPGGNYGYTF.

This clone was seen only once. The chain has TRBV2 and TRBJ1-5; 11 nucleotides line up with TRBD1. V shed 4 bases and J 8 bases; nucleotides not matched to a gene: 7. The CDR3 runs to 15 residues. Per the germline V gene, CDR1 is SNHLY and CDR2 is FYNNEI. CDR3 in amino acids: CASSAEDRGREPQHF. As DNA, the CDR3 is TGTGCCAGCAGTGCCGAGGACAGGGGGCGTGAGCCCCAGCATTTT.

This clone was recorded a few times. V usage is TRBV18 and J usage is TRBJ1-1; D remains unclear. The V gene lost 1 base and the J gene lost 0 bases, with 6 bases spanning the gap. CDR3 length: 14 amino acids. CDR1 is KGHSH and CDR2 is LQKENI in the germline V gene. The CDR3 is CASSPQRMNTEAFF. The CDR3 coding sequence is TGTGCCAGCTCACCACAGAGAATGAACACTGAAGCTTTCTTT.

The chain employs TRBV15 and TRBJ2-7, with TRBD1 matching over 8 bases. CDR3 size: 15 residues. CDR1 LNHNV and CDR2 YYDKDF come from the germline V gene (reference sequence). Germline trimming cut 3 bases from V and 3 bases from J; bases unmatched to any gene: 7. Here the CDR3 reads CATSRAGTGFYEQYF. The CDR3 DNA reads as TGTGCCACCAGCAGGGCCGGGACAGGTTTCTACGAGCAGTACTTC.

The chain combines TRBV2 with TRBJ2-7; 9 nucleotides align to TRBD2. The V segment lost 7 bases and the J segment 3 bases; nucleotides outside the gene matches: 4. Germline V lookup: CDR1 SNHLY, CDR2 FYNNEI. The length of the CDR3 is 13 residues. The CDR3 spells CASKRTSVYEQYF. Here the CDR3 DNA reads TGTGCCAGCAAGAGGACTAGCGTCTACGAGCAGTACTTC.

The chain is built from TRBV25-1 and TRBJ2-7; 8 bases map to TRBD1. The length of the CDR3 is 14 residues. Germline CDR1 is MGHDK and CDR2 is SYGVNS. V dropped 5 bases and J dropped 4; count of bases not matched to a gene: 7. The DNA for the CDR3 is TGTGCCAGCAGTTCCCGGACAGGGTGGTACGAGCAGTACTTC. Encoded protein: CASSSRTGWYEQYF.